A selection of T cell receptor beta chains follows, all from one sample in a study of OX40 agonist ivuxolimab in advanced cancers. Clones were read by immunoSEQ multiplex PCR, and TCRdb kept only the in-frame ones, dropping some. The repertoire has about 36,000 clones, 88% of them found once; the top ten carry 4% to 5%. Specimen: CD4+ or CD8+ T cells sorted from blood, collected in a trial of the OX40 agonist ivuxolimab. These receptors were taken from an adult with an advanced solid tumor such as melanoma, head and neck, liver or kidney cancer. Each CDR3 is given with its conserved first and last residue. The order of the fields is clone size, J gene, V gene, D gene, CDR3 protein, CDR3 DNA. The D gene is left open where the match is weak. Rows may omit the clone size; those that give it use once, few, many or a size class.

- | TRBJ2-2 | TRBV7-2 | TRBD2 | CASSSGGGTGELFF | TGTGCCAGCAGCAGCGGGGGGGGGACCGGGGAGCTGTTTTTT
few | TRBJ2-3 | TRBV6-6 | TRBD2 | CASSQLAGSTDTQYF | TGTGCCAGCAGTCAACTAGCGGGGAGCACAGATACGCAGTATTTT
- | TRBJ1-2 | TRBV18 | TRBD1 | CASSSGRGRTGYTF | TGTGCCAGCTCAAGTGGCAGGGGGAGAACGGGCTACACCTTC
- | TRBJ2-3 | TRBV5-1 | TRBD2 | CASSLGKLAGGDTQYF | TGCGCCAGCAGCTTGGGTAAACTAGCGGGAGGGGATACGCAGTATTTT
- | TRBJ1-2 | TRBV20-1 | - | CSASGGPGYTF | TGCAGTGCTAGTGGAGGGCCCGGCTACACCTTC
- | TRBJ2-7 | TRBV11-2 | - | CASSLGRGVGGSYEQYF | TGTGCCAGCAGCTTAGGGAGGGGGGTCGGCGGTTCCTACGAGCAGTACTTC
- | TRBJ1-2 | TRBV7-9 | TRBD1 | CASSIHRGRNGYTF | TGTGCCAGCAGCATCCACAGGGGGCGCAATGGCTACACCTTC
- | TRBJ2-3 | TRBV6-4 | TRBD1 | CASSDFTRMGQGLCKADTQYF | TGTGCCAGCAGTGACTTCACCCGGATGGGACAGGGGCTTTGTAAGGCAGATACGCAGTATTTT
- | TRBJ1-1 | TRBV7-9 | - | CASSLGRSPTNTEAFF | TGTGCCAGCAGCTTAGGACGGAGCCCGACGAACACTGAAGCTTTCTTT
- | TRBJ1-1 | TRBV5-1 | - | CASSPPQVGMLNTEAFF | TGCGCCAGCAGCCCCCCTCAGGTGGGGATGCTGAACACTGAAGCTTTCTTT
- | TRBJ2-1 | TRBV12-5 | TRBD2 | CASGLVIWDSGSPNEQFF | TGTGCTAGTGGTTTGGTAATTTGGGATAGCGGGAGTCCCAATGAGCAGTTCTTC
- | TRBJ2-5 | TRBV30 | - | CAVTGGAGETQYF | TGTGCCGTGACAGGCGGGGCCGGAGAGACCCAGTACTTC
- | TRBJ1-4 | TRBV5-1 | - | CASSLVPGSANEKLFF | TGCGCCAGCAGCTTGGTCCCAGGGTCGGCTAATGAAAAACTGTTTTTT
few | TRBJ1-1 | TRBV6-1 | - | CASIAGANTEAFF | TGTGCCAGCATTGCAGGGGCGAACACTGAAGCTTTCTTT
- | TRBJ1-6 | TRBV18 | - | CASSPDERRYSPLHF | TGTGCCAGCTCACCGGACGAGCGGAGGTATTCACCCCTCCACTTC
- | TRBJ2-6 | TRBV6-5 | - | CASSYSASGANVLTF | TGTGCCAGCAGTTACTCGGCATCTGGGGCCAACGTCCTGACTTTC
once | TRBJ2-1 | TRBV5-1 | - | CASSFSSTPNEQFF | TGCGCCAGCAGCTTCTCATCTACACCCAATGAGCAGTTCTTC
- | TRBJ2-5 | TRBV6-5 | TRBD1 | CASSYGQGAGETQYF | TGTGCCAGCAGTTACGGCCAGGGGGCAGGAGAGACCCAGTACTTC
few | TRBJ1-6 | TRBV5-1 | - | CASSLAGGGAYNSPLHF | TGCGCCAGCAGCTTGGCCGGAGGGGGGGCCTATAATTCACCCCTCCACTTT
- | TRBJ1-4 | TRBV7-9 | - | CASSLVWAGNEKLFF | TGTGCCAGCAGCTTAGTTTGGGCAGGGAATGAAAAACTGTTTTTT
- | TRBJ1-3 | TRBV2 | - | CASSSALSGNTIYF | TGTGCCAGCAGCTCGGCACTCTCTGGAAACACCATATATTTT
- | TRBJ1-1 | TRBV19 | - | CASNTVQGEAFF | TGTGCCAGTAACACTGTTCAGGGCGAAGCTTTCTTT
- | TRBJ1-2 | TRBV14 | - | CASSQDRWIYTF | TGTGCCAGCAGCCAAGATCGCTGGATCTACACCTTC
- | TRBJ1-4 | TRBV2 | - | CASSEEAVRKLFF | TGTGCCAGCAGTGAGGAGGCCGTTCGGAAACTGTTTTTT